This passage covers 23 T cell receptor beta chains from one sample sequenced in a study of regulatory T cells in long-lasting Graves disease. Investigators prepared the TCR beta libraries by applying iRepertoire HTBI primers and Arm-PCR of CDR3 regions. TCRdb redid the calling of the multiplex PCR reads with MiXCR, one entry per CDR3 protein. This sample has over 400,000 distinct CDR3 sequences, with 14% found just once. As to time point: newly diagnosed GD, antithyroid drugs for less than 3 months. Following extraction of RNA from PBMCs, that RNA was used to make the TCR library. This sample also belongs to another study, concerning T cells in Graves' hyperthyroidism and ophthalmopathy.

The sequenced sample was peripheral blood mononuclear cells (PBMCs), obtained at new diagnosis, from a patient treated with antithyroid drugs. These receptors originate from a woman between 50 and 59 years old with Graves disease.

This clonotype was detected a few times. The chain has TRBV7-9 and TRBJ2-7; D remains unclear. Trimming removed 1 base from V and 6 bases from J, with 7 bases in between. The CDR3 runs 12 residues. CDR1 is SEHNR, CDR2 FQNEAQ, per germline (reference sequence). CDR3 nucleotide sequence: TGTGCCAGCAGCTTAGAACACACCGAGCAGTACTTC. Residues: CASSLEHTEQYF.

This clonotype was detected ten times or more. CDR3 bases: TGTGCCAGCAGTTCCTCCGGTGAGGCCAAAAACATTCAGTACTTC. Translation: CASSSSGEAKNIQYF. This rearrangement joins TRBV28 to TRBJ2-4; D gene unclear. Trimming left V 4 bases short and J 1 base short, with 11 bases between. The germline CDR1 and CDR2 sequences are MDHEN and SYDVKM. This CDR3 is 15 amino acids long.

A few counts support this clonotype. The gene calls are TRBV5-1 and TRBJ2-4; 11 nucleotides line up with TRBD2. Germline CDR1 SGHRS, CDR2 YFSETQ. Trimming cost V 4 bases and J 6 bases; bases outside gene matches: 3. The CDR3 consists of 14 residues. As DNA, the CDR3 is TGCGCCAGCAGCACGGGGACTAGCGGAAACATTCAGTACTTC. Its translation is CASSTGTSGNIQYF. Full variable domain (missing parts from reference TRBV5-1 and TRBJ2-4): KAGVTQTPRYLIKTRGQQVTLSCSPISGHRSVSWYQQTPGQGLQFLFEYFSETQRNKGNFPGRFSGRQFSNSRSEMNVSTLELGDSALYLCASSTGTSGNIQYFGAGTRLSVL.

This clonotype was detected a few times. The rearrangement links TRBV6-2 or TRBV6-3 to TRBJ1-5, with D maybe TRBD1 (5 bases). V was cut by 8 bases and J by 4 bases, with 21 bases left in between. The CDR3 spans 16 residues. Germline V gives CDR1 MNHEY, CDR2 SVGEGT. Written as DNA, the CDR3 is TGTGCCAGCCGGACACCCCAGCATGGATTAAATCAGCCCCAGCATTTT. It specifies CASRTPQHGLNQPQHF.

This clonotype was seen a handful of times. The chain employs TRBV3-1 and TRBJ2-7, with a tentative D call TRBD2 (5 bases). Trimming removed 8 bases at V and 0 bases at J, with 20 bases between. The CDR3 has 16 amino acids. Germline values: CDR1 LGHDT, CDR2 YNNKEL (reference sequence). The CDR3 DNA sequence: TGTGCCAGCTCACCCGGGGTAGGGCAAAGCTCCTACGAGCAGTACTTC. Translation: CASSPGVGQSSYEQYF.

This clonotype has ten or more counts. The junction does not match germline at one end; this may be a read error. V and J are TRBV5-1 and TRBJ1-1; 9 nucleotides match TRBD1. CDR3 size: 14 residues. CDR1 is SGHRS and CDR2 is YFSETQ in the germline V gene. The CDR3 sequence: CASSRDRANTEAFF. The CDR3 DNA is TGTGCCAGCAGCCGGGACAGGGCGAACACTGAAGCTTTCTTT.

In its sample, this clonotype was seen a few times. The chain has TRBV27 and TRBJ1-1; 10 positions match TRBD1. Trimming cost V 5 bases and J 11 bases; bases outside gene matches: 11. The CDR3 is made up of 14 amino acids. Germline values: CDR1 MNHEY, CDR2 SMNVEV (reference sequence). The CDR3 DNA is TGTGCCAGCAGTCCTGGGACAGGGGACGGAGTGGCTTTCTTT. Its translation is CASSPGTGDGVAFF.

Only a few counts were recorded for this clonotype. The rearrangement uses TRBV5-6 and TRBJ2-1, with a tentative D call TRBD1 (6 bases). CDR3 length equals 15 residues. V lost 2 bases to trimming and J lost 3 bases, with 12 bases between them. Germline assignment: CDR1 SGHDT and CDR2 YYEEEE. The CDR3 coding sequence is TGTGCCAGCAGCTTACAGGGCCTCCTCTACAATGAGCAGTTCTTC. Translated: CASSLQGLLYNEQFF.

The sample holds many counts of this clonotype. This chain uses TRBV30 with TRBJ1-2; D remains ambiguous. This CDR3 contains 13 residues. Germline CDR1 and CDR2: GTSNPN and SVGIG (reference sequence). V was cut by 4 bases and J by 0 bases, with 9 bases left in between. The CDR3 coding sequence is TGTGCCTGGATCCCTACCTCTAACTATGGCTACACCTTC. It specifies CAWIPTSNYGYTF.

The chain couples TRBV5-6 to TRBJ2-4, with D possibly being TRBD1 or TRBD2 (5 bases each). The V end was cut by 0 bases, the J end by 15 bases, with 16 bases between. This CDR3 has 13 residues. From germline, CDR1 is SGHDT and CDR2 YYEEEE. Written as DNA, the CDR3 is TGTGCCAGCAGCTTGGCAGGCCTAGGGACCCGGTACTTC. This gives the protein CASSLAGLGTRYF.

The chain combines TRBV7-2 with TRBJ2-3; 13 bases fit TRBD2. The J call may be incorrect, as the DNA end agrees better with TRBJ2-5. The length of the CDR3 is 17 residues. Germline CDR1 is SGHTA and CDR2 is FQGNSA. The CDR3: CASSSGLAGVRGETQYF. The DNA of the CDR3 is TGTGCCAGCAGCTCTGGACTAGCGGGAGTTCGGGGAGAGACCCAGTACTTC.

This chain links TRBV7-7 with TRBJ2-1; 13 nucleotides match TRBD2. This CDR3 has 21 residues. Looked up from germline, CDR1 is SSHAT and CDR2 is FNYEAQ (reference sequence). Germline trimming cut 5 bases from V and 0 bases from J; bases unmatched to any gene: 16. This chain's CDR3 is CASSPRSRLAGGQSSYNEQFF. For the CDR3, the DNA is TGTGCCAGCAGCCCGAGATCGAGACTAGCGGGAGGCCAGAGCTCCTACAATGAGCAGTTCTTC.

In its sample, this clonotype was seen many times. V usage is TRBV18 and J usage is TRBJ2-7; D unresolved. Trimming stripped 2 bases from V and 6 bases from J, with 8 bases between. The CDR3 length is 12 residues. Germline V lookup: CDR1 KGHSH, CDR2 LQKENI. CDR3 loop: CASSPSRAEQYF. CDR3 nucleotide sequence: TGTGCCAGCTCACCATCTCGGGCCGAGCAGTACTTC.

This clonotype was counted a few times. The chain employs TRBV4-1 and TRBJ2-7; a possible D gene is TRBD1 (6 bases). The CDR3 is 16 residues long. Germline V CDR1 and CDR2: MGHRA, YSYEKL. V was trimmed by 4 bases and J by 0 bases, leaving 16 bases between them. CDR3 sequence reads: CASSRAGVGSSYEQYF. CDR3 DNA: TGCGCCAGCAGCCGAGCAGGGGTCGGAAGCTCCTACGAGCAGTACTTC.

The rearrangement links TRBV20-1 to TRBJ1-5, with a weak D call TRBD1 (6 bases). V was trimmed by 4 bases and J by 9 bases, leaving 19 bases between them. In germline, CDR1 is DFQATT, CDR2 SNEGSKA (reference sequence). This CDR3 is 14 amino acids long. CDR3: CSANSQGHGGPQHF. For the CDR3, the DNA is TGCAGTGCTAATAGTCAGGGACACGGGGGGCCCCAGCATTTT.

This clonotype has at least ten counts. The chain's CDR3 is CASSPRRDSYEQYF. DNA of the CDR3: TGTGCCAGCTCACCTCGACGGGACTCCTACGAGCAGTACTTC. The V call is TRBV18, the J call TRBJ2-7; perhaps TRBD2 as D (5 bases). Germline V gene sequence: CDR1 KGHSH, CDR2 LQKENI. V lost 3 bases to trimming and J lost 0 bases, with 9 bases between them. This CDR3 has 14 amino acids. The full variable domain, rest sourced from reference TRBV18 and TRBJ2-7, is NAGVMQNPRHLVRRRGQEARLRCSPMKGHSHVYWYRQLPEEGLKFMVYLQKENIIDESGMPKERFSAEFPKEGPSILRIQQVVRGDSAAYFCASSPRRDSYEQYFGPGTRLTVT.

This clonotype was seen ten or more times. This chain links TRBV3-1 with TRBJ2-5, with 8 bases matching TRBD2. The germline V gene has CDR1 LGHDT and CDR2 YNNKEL (reference sequence). Trimming took 1 base from V and 5 from J; bases not matched to a gene: 9. The CDR3 totals 16 residues. Here the CDR3 reads CASSQVLGGRRETQYF. In DNA, the CDR3 is TGTGCCAGCAGCCAAGTTTTAGGCGGGAGGCGGGAGACCCAGTACTTC.

V is TRBV3-1 and J is TRBJ2-7, with a tentative D call TRBD2 (6 bases). The germline V gene encodes CDR1 LGHDT and CDR2 YNNKEL (reference sequence). The germline V and J ends were trimmed by 4 bases and 2 bases, with 18 bases remaining between them. This CDR3 comprises 16 residues. The CDR3 is CASSLASEELPYEQYF. In DNA, the CDR3 is TGTGCCAGCAGCCTGGCTAGCGAGGAGCTTCCCTACGAGCAGTACTTC.

The sample holds a few counts of this clonotype. The rearrangement joins TRBV3-1 to TRBJ1-1; D gene ambiguous. V dropped 6 bases and J dropped 9 bases, with 17 bases sitting between them. Per germline, CDR1 LGHDT and CDR2 YNNKEL (reference sequence). This CDR3 spans 13 amino acids. The CDR3: CASRDSRDPQAFF. CDR3 nucleotide sequence: TGTGCCAGCAGAGATTCCCGAGATCCCCAAGCTTTCTTT.

The chain joins TRBV2 to TRBJ2-1; the match to TRBD2 covers 9 bases. J lost 2 bases, V lost 10 bases, and 6 bases had no gene match. The germline CDR1 and CDR2 sequences are SNHLY and FYNNEI. There are 14 residues in the CDR3. In DNA, the CDR3 is TGTGCCATCACGACTAGCGGAGCCTACAATGAGCAGTTCTTC. Translated: CAITTSGAYNEQFF.

This clonotype has at least ten counts. The V call is TRBV7-9, the J call TRBJ2-5; D is undetermined. This CDR3 spans 13 amino acids. Germline-derived CDR1 and CDR2 are SEHNR and FQNEAQ (reference sequence). V dropped 2 bases and J dropped 5 bases, with 9 bases sitting between them. This chain's CDR3 is CASSLNSLETQYF. CDR3 DNA: TGTGCCAGCAGCTTAAATTCCTTGGAGACCCAGTACTTC.

The chain recombines TRBV19 with TRBJ1-1; D is unresolved. V dropped 3 bases and J dropped 2 bases, with 7 bases sitting between them. The germline V gene has CDR1 LNHDA and CDR2 SQIVND (reference sequence). This CDR3 spans 13 amino acids. CDR3 region: CASSILRNTEAFF. The DNA for the CDR3 is TGTGCCAGTAGTATTTTGAGAAACACTGAAGCTTTCTTT.

Only a few counts were recorded for this clonotype. The CDR3 bases are TGTGCCAGCAGTAAAGAGCGGGAGTGGGTAGATACGCAGTATTTT. Translation: CASSKEREWVDTQYF. The chain recombines TRBV6-1 with TRBJ2-3; 8 bases agree with TRBD2. The CDR3 has 15 residues. V dropped 5 bases and J dropped 5; count of bases not matched to a gene: 9. From germline, CDR1 is MNHNS and CDR2 SASEGT.